This TCR beta chain was documented in a study of blood T cells in healthy people across ages. The CDR3 covers 18 residues. Germline V gives CDR1 SGHRS, CDR2 YFSETQ. Trimming removed 0 bases from V and 3 bases from J, with 21 bases in between. For the second PCR, which ran for about 7 to 11 cycles, a sample-barcoded 5' primer and a J-beta primer mix were used. TCRdb redid the calling of the 5' RACE reads with MiXCR, one entry per CDR3 protein. The table records around 650,000 distinct CDR3 sequences, approximately 30% of them present only once. In its sample, this clonotype was seen once. Just one base apart from a much larger clone, this may be a read error.

The source is a woman over 75 in good health. What was sequenced was blood. This chain uses TRBV5-1 with TRBJ1-1, with D possibly TRBD1 on 5 matching bases. CDR3 nucleotide sequence: TGCGCCAGCAGCTTGGATTATTCTACAGGTTACATGGACACTGAAGCTTTCTTT. Translating it yields CASSLDYSTGYMDTEAFF.